This TCR beta chain was sequenced for a study of blood T cell repertoires in COVID-19. On the study more broadly: COVID-19 samples collected from the United States, Italy and Spain covered acute and convalescent phases.

The protocol was immunoSEQ multiplex PCR, while the TCRdb copy is restricted to in-frame clones and leaves out a portion. The sample holds about 200,000 clones, 80% to 90% seen once. The CDR3 is 13 residues long. Germline V CDR1 and CDR2: MNHEY, SMNVEV (reference sequence). V trimming: 7 bases; J trimming: 3 bases; junction bases outside the gene matches: 5. V and J are TRBV27 and TRBJ2-7; 8 bases agree with TRBD2. The TCR was taken from a woman of 80 years or more with acute or convalescent COVID-19. Sequencing input: peripheral blood. This CDR3 is CASTRLAGYEQYF. CDR3 sequence (DNA): TGTGCCAGCACCCGTCTAGCGGGCTACGAGCAGTACTTC.